This T cell receptor (beta chain) was found in a study of T cell changes during pregnancy in multiple sclerosis. The table came from immunoSEQ multiplex PCR; TCRdb's copy has only in-frame clones and leaves some out. The sample has roughly 89,000 clones; 90% to 95% are singletons. The V gene's germline CDR1 is LNHDA and CDR2 SQIVND (reference sequence). The CDR3 is made up of 14 amino acids. J lost 2 bases, V lost 5 bases, and 6 bases had no gene match. This receptor was obtained from a female donor in good health, enrolled as a control in a pregnancy study. This sample comprised peripheral blood, obtained after pregnancy. The chain couples TRBV19 to TRBJ2-7; 7 bases align to TRBD1. The CDR3 DNA sequence: TGTGCCAGTAGTTCACCGGGACAGACCTACGAGCAGTACTTC. Protein: CASSSPGQTYEQYF.